This T cell receptor (beta chain) was recovered during a study of T cell changes during pregnancy in multiple sclerosis. TCRdb keeps only in-frame clones here, not all; method: immunoSEQ multiplex PCR. The sample holds about 47,000 clones, 92% seen once. With 6 bases removed from V and 3 bases from J, the gap between germline ends came to 14 bases. Germline-derived CDR1 and CDR2 are MDHEN and SYDVKM. This CDR3 has 15 amino acids. Sequencing was performed on peripheral blood, taken in the third trimester of pregnancy. The chain has TRBV28 and TRBJ1-4; D remains unclear. This sequence was found in a female donor with multiple sclerosis, enrolled in a pregnancy study. DNA for the CDR3: TGTGCCAGCAGCACTATCTTCCGGGCTAATGAAAAACTGTTTTTT. It encodes CASSTIFRANEKLFF. The variable domain in full, completed from reference TRBV28 and TRBJ1-4, reads DVKVTQSSRYLVKRTGEKVFLECVQDMDHENMFWYRQDPGLGLRLIYFSYDVKMKEKGDIPEGYSVSREKKERFSLILESASTNQTSMYLCASSTIFRANEKLFFGSGTQLSVL.